The 23 T cell receptor beta chains listed next were all sequenced from one sample in a study of regulatory and conventional T cells in RAG deficiency. Using immunoSEQ multiplex PCR, the repertoire was profiled, and TCRdb retains in-frame clones only, with some absent. Found here are roughly 20,000 clones, roughly 87% of them singletons; the top ten hold roughly 1.4%. Blood CD4+ CD25-high CD127-low regulatory T cells supplied the genomic DNA template. The same sample was also studied in work on regulatory T cells. That paper states: The PCR used 52 TRBV and 13 TRBJ primers.

Input material: Tregs sorted from blood. The receptors shown here come from a human donor in good health.

This clone was picked up one time. The V gene is TRBV5-1, the J gene TRBJ2-5; D gene uncertain. Germline-derived CDR1 and CDR2 are SGHRS and YFSETQ. The ends were cut back, 0 bases at V and 2 bases at J, with 5 bases in the middle. The CDR3 length is 13 residues. CDR3 sequence reads: CASSLARQETQYF. CDR3 nucleotide sequence: TGCGCCAGCAGCTTGGCGAGGCAAGAGACCCAGTACTTC.

The table lists this clone with a few counts. V is TRBV2 and J is TRBJ2-7, with 11 bases matching TRBD2. Germline loops: CDR1 SNHLY, CDR2 FYNNEI. V gave up 4 bases and J gave up 1 base; unmatched junction bases: 3. This CDR3 has 15 residues. The CDR3 sequence: CASSGSSGRSYEQYF. The CDR3 DNA follows: TGTGCCAGCAGTGGGTCTAGCGGGAGGTCCTACGAGCAGTACTTC.

This chain uses TRBV28 with TRBJ1-1; possibly TRBD1 for D (6 bases). In germline, CDR1 is MDHEN, CDR2 SYDVKM. There are 14 residues in the CDR3. The germline V and J ends were trimmed by 7 bases and 6 bases, with 18 bases remaining between them. The CDR3 DNA is TGTGCCAGCACCTTGGACAGTGTCGTAGCTGAAGCTTTCTTT. Amino acids: CASTLDSVVAEAFF.

This clone was observed a handful of times. The CDR3 DNA reads as TGTGCCAGCAGTTACTACTACCTCTATGGCTACACCTTC. This sequence encodes CASSYYYLYGYTF. The rearrangement uses TRBV6-6 and TRBJ1-2; D is unclear. V was shortened by 1 base and J by 4 bases, with 7 bases between the two germline ends. In germline, CDR1 is MNHNY, CDR2 SVGAGI (reference sequence). This CDR3 has 13 amino acids.

This chain joins TRBV7-2 and TRBJ2-3; TRBD2 agrees at 11 bases. The germline CDR1 and CDR2 sequences are SGHTA and FQGNSA. Trimming took 6 bases from V and 5 from J; bases not matched to a gene: 7. This CDR3 region has 15 residues. The chain's CDR3 is CASSYSGGAGDTQYF. The CDR3 nucleotides are TGTGCCAGCAGTTATAGCGGGGGGGCCGGAGATACGCAGTATTTT.

The chain has TRBV6-6 and TRBJ1-1, with a weak D call TRBD1 (6 bases). The CDR3 is 12 amino acids. Trimming stripped 5 bases from V and 5 bases from J, with 9 bases between. Germline V gene sequence: CDR1 MNHNY, CDR2 SVGAGI (reference sequence). CDR3 in amino acids: CASSKQGTEAFF. DNA for the CDR3: TGTGCCAGCAGTAAACAGGGTACTGAAGCTTTCTTT.

The gene calls are TRBV27 and TRBJ1-5; D gene ambiguous. The CDR3 loop spans 13 amino acids. The germline V gene has CDR1 MNHEY and CDR2 SMNVEV (reference sequence). The V gene lost 2 bases and the J gene lost 1 base, with 3 bases spanning the gap. Here the CDR3 DNA reads TGTGCCAGCAGTTTAGAGAGCAATCAGCCCCAGCATTTT. This sequence encodes CASSLESNQPQHF.

The chain joins TRBV5-1 to TRBJ1-1, with a possible D match to TRBD1 (5 bases). Germline CDR1 reads SGHRS; CDR2 reads YFSETQ. Trimming cost V 0 bases and J 0 bases, with 6 bases left between them. The CDR3 loop spans 14 amino acids. CDR3 protein: CASSLAGMNTEAFF. Written as DNA, the CDR3 is TGCGCCAGCAGCTTGGCAGGGATGAACACTGAAGCTTTCTTT.

V and J are TRBV6-1 and TRBJ1-5; D might be TRBD1 (5 bases). V was trimmed by 7 bases and J by 2 bases, leaving 15 bases between them. Germline V gene sequence: CDR1 MNHNS, CDR2 SASEGT. This CDR3 is built from 15 residues. CDR3 in amino acids: CASIRGVVGNQPQHF. CDR3 sequence (DNA): TGTGCCAGCATACGGGGGGTGGTTGGCAATCAGCCCCAGCATTTT.

The CDR3 loop is CASSLGLAGVIGTQYF. CDR3 sequence (DNA): TGTGCCAGCAGTTTAGGGCTAGCGGGAGTGATTGGAACCCAGTACTTC. The rearrangement uses TRBV28 and TRBJ2-5; 10 bases are shared with TRBD2. This CDR3 is 16 amino acids long. J gave up 8 bases and V 2 bases, and 11 bases lay outside the gene matches. Germline assignment: CDR1 MDHEN and CDR2 SYDVKM.

The J gene is TRBJ1-1, the V gene TRBV9; D is unclear. V was pared by 0 bases and J by 5 bases, with 11 bases between. CDR1 and CDR2 (germline): SGDLS, YYNGEE. This CDR3 comprises 14 residues. The CDR3 here is CASSVASSLTEAFF. CDR3 sequence (DNA): TGTGCCAGCAGCGTAGCTTCCTCTCTGACTGAAGCTTTCTTT.

The rearrangement joins TRBV28 to TRBJ2-1; TRBD2 matches 8 bases. V dropped 3 bases and J dropped 6; count of bases not matched to a gene: 10. This CDR3 region has 16 residues. Germline-derived CDR1 and CDR2 are MDHEN and SYDVKM. CDR3 bases: TGTGCCAGCAGTTTCCGCGGGAGGAGTCGAAGCAATGAGCAGTTCTTC. Translating gives CASSFRGRSRSNEQFF.

The gene calls are TRBV7-6 and TRBJ2-3; D perhaps matches TRBD1 (6 bases). The V and J ends lost 1 base and 3 bases respectively, with 8 bases between them. CDR1 and CDR2 from the germline V gene are SGHVS and FNYEAQ. There are 14 residues in the CDR3. The CDR3 spells CASSLVGTTDTQYF. In nucleotides, the CDR3 is TGTGCCAGCAGCTTAGTAGGGACAACAGATACGCAGTATTTT.

The CDR3 is CASSFYLPGVHAGYTF. DNA of the CDR3: TGTGCCAGCAGTTTTTATCTCCCAGGGGTACATGCTGGCTACACCTTC. The chain is built from TRBV28 and TRBJ1-2, with a possible D match to TRBD1 (6 bases). V lost 3 bases to trimming and J lost 7 bases, with 21 bases between them. Germline V gives CDR1 MDHEN, CDR2 SYDVKM. The CDR3 is made up of 16 amino acids.

The chain recombines TRBV30 with TRBJ1-2; 7 nucleotides agree with TRBD1. CDR3 length: 12 residues. Per germline, CDR1 GTSNPN and CDR2 SVGIG (reference sequence). Trimming removed 4 bases from V and 4 bases from J; junction bases left unmatched: 3. CDR3 sequence: CAWTGTAYGYTF. The CDR3 DNA sequence: TGTGCCTGGACCGGGACAGCCTATGGCTACACCTTC.

The chain has TRBV28 and TRBJ2-5; 12 bases are shared with TRBD2. The CDR3 sequence is 17 residues long. Trimming at V came to 5 bases and at J to 4 bases, leaving 11 bases not matched to a gene. Germline assignment: CDR1 MDHEN and CDR2 SYDVKM. CDR3 amino acids: CASSPGLAGMGRETQYF. The DNA for the CDR3 is TGTGCCAGCAGTCCTGGACTAGCGGGAATGGGTAGAGAGACCCAGTACTTC. Based on the CDR3 plus reference TRBV28 and TRBJ2-5, the full variable domain is DVKVTQSSRYLVKRTGEKVFLECVQDMDHENMFWYRQDPGLGLRLIYFSYDVKMKEKGDIPEGYSVSREKKERFSLILESASTNQTSMYLCASSPGLAGMGRETQYFGPGTRLLVL.

This chain uses TRBV28 with TRBJ2-7; 8 bases are a match to TRBD1. Germline V gives CDR1 MDHEN, CDR2 SYDVKM. This CDR3 is built from 11 residues. The J segment lost 9 bases and the V segment lost 8 bases, leaving 6 bases of the junction unmatched. Here the CDR3 DNA reads TGTGCCAGCGAGACAGGGGATCGGCAGTACTTC. It is translated as CASETGDRQYF.

The chain combines TRBV28 with TRBJ2-1; a possible D gene is TRBD2 (6 bases). The CDR3 is 13 residues long. The germline V gene has CDR1 MDHEN and CDR2 SYDVKM. V lost 6 bases and J 4 bases, leaving 10 bases between the germline ends. The chain's CDR3 is CASSRDFYNEQFF. The CDR3, as DNA: TGTGCCAGCAGCCGGGACTTTTACAATGAGCAGTTCTTC.

The chain links TRBV6-5 to TRBJ2-1; TRBD1 matches at 9 bases. V trimming: 2 bases; J trimming: 8 bases; junction bases outside the gene matches: 1. CDR1 is MNHEY, CDR2 SVGAGI, per germline. CDR3 length: 13 residues. The CDR3 DNA reads as TGTGCCAGCAGTTACAGGACAGGGGATGAGCAGTTCTTC. This gives the protein CASSYRTGDEQFF.

The genes are TRBV6-1 and TRBJ2-1; 7 nucleotides line up with TRBD2. Germline V gives CDR1 MNHNS, CDR2 SASEGT. The V and J ends lost 11 bases and 9 bases, in that order; junction bases with no gene match: 16. This CDR3 spans 14 amino acids. DNA of the CDR3: TGTGCCGGTTCCGGGACGGGAGGTCTAAGTGAGCAGTTCTTC. Its protein product is CAGSGTGGLSEQFF.

CDR3 sequence reads: CASSLASGLQETQYF. The CDR3 nucleotides read TGTGCCAGCAGCTTAGCTAGCGGCCTCCAAGAGACCCAGTACTTC. The rearrangement joins TRBV7-6 to TRBJ2-5; D is possibly TRBD2 (6 bases). V was trimmed by 0 bases and J by 1 base, leaving 9 bases between them. From germline, CDR1 is SGHVS and CDR2 FNYEAQ. CDR3 length: 15 amino acids. The whole variable domain, remainder taken from reference TRBV7-6 and TRBJ2-5, is GAGVSQSPRYKVTKRGQDVALRCDPISGHVSLYWYRQALGQGPEFLTYFNYEAQQDKSGLPNDRFSAERPEGSISTLTIQRTEQRDSAMYRCASSLASGLQETQYFGPGTRLLVL.

The rearrangement joins TRBV19 to TRBJ1-2; no clear D gene. The germline CDR1 and CDR2 sequences are LNHDA and SQIVND (reference sequence). V was cut by 8 bases and J by 8 bases, with 18 bases left in between. The CDR3 length is 13 residues. CDR3 bases: TGTGCCAGTCGGGGTTCCGTCAAGTGGGGCTACACCTTC. Translation: CASRGSVKWGYTF.

V and J are TRBV10-2 and TRBJ2-2, with D possibly being TRBD2 (6 bases). Trimming cost V 6 bases and J 6 bases, with 17 bases left between them. There are 15 residues in the CDR3. Germline CDR1 is WSHSY and CDR2 is SAAADI. As DNA, the CDR3 is TGCGCCAGCAGCGGGGGACTTACGGGGGCCGGGGAGCTGTTTTTT. This encodes CASSGGLTGAGELFF.